Below are 13 T cell receptor beta chains sequenced from a single sample in a study of CD8 T cells in ankylosing spondylitis. TCRdb recomputed calls from the 5' RACE reads with MiXCR, one row per CDR3 protein. Among 35,000 or so distinct CDR3 sequences listed, 16% were seen once. The sample was blood. Receptors originate from a male donor with ankylosing spondylitis or in good health (not recorded which).

This clonotype was seen a few times. The chain employs TRBV5-6 and TRBJ2-2; 11 bases map to TRBD1. CDR3 length equals 16 residues. The germline V gene encodes CDR1 SGHDT and CDR2 YYEEEE. V shed 4 bases, J shed 5 bases, and the junction held 7 bases outside the gene matches. The CDR3: CASSRVGQGATGELFF. CDR3 bases: TGTGCCAGCAGCCGTGTTGGACAGGGGGCGACCGGGGAGCTGTTTTTT.

The chain has TRBV21-1 and TRBJ2-3; the D call of TRBD1 is as the table states it, not checked on the DNA. TRBV21-1 is tagged as a pseudogene. The CDR3 contains 18 residues. CDR3 region: CATQMEGAHSGFTDTQYF. The CDR3 bases are TGTGCCACCCAGATGGAGGGGGCGCATTCAGGCTTCACAGATACGCAGTATTTT.

This clonotype was seen more than once but under ten times. The CDR3 DNA is TGCGCCAGCAGCCCTGGGGCATTTGACAATCAGCCCCAGCATTTT. Its protein is CASSPGAFDNQPQHF. The V gene is TRBV5-1, the J gene TRBJ1-5, with D possibly being TRBD1 (5 bases). Germline V gives CDR1 SGHRS, CDR2 YFSETQ. This CDR3 region has 15 residues. Trimming stripped 4 bases from V and 3 bases from J, with 14 bases between. Filled out from reference TRBV5-1 and TRBJ1-5, the complete variable domain reads KAGVTQTPRYLIKTRGQQVTLSCSPISGHRSVSWYQQTPGQGLQFLFEYFSETQRNKGNFPGRFSGRQFSNSRSEMNVSTLELGDSALYLCASSPGAFDNQPQHFGDGTRLSIL.

The J gene is TRBJ2-5, the V gene TRBV10-3; D uncertain. Germline V CDR1 and CDR2: ENHRY, SYGVKD. The germline V and J ends were trimmed by 2 bases and 1 base, with 2 bases remaining between them. This CDR3 comprises 12 residues. The CDR3, as DNA: TGTGCCATCAGTGAGCTCCAAGAGACCCAGTACTTC. Encoded protein: CAISELQETQYF.

The V and J genes are TRBV15 and TRBJ1-4, with 9 positions matching TRBD1. The V and J ends lost 3 bases and 4 bases, in that order; junction bases with no gene match: 3. In germline, CDR1 is LNHNV, CDR2 YYDKDF (reference sequence). This CDR3 is built from 15 residues. The CDR3: CATSRDRGYNEKLFF. The CDR3 DNA is TGTGCCACCAGCAGGGACAGGGGCTATAATGAAAAACTGTTTTTT.

In this sample, this clonotype turned up a few times. V usage is TRBV27 and J usage is TRBJ2-5; a possible D gene is TRBD1 (6 bases). The CDR3 has 16 residues. Trimming removed 5 bases from V and 3 bases from J, with 19 bases in between. Germline V lookup: CDR1 MNHEY, CDR2 SMNVEV (reference sequence). CDR3 nucleotide sequence: TGTGCCAGCAGTCTGGGGGCAAGATTTTCGGAAGAGACCCAGTACTTC. The encoded protein is CASSLGARFSEETQYF.

This rearrangement joins TRBV20-1 to TRBJ1-5; a weak D match, TRBD1 (5 bases). The germline V and J ends were trimmed by 3 bases and 5 bases, with 8 bases remaining between them. The V gene's germline CDR1 is DFQATT and CDR2 SNEGSKA (reference sequence). This CDR3 region has 12 residues. This CDR3 is CSASLGDQPQHF. DNA of the CDR3: TGCAGTGCTAGTCTGGGGGATCAGCCCCAGCATTTT.

The chain links TRBV5-1 to TRBJ2-2, with 8 positions matching TRBD1. The CDR3 covers 16 residues. V gave up 4 bases and J gave up 0 bases; unmatched junction bases: 5. CDR1 SGHRS and CDR2 YFSETQ come from the germline V gene. CDR3 DNA sequence: TGCGCCAGCAGCCTGGGACAGGCGGCGAACACCGGGGAGCTGTTTTTT. As protein: CASSLGQAANTGELFF. Full variable domain (outside the CDR3, taken from reference TRBV5-1 and TRBJ2-2): KAGVTQTPRYLIKTRGQQVTLSCSPISGHRSVSWYQQTPGQGLQFLFEYFSETQRNKGNFPGRFSGRQFSNSRSEMNVSTLELGDSALYLCASSLGQAANTGELFFGEGSRLTVL.

V is TRBV12-3 or TRBV12-4 and J is TRBJ1-5, with D tentatively TRBD1 (5 bases). This CDR3 contains 13 residues. Trimming shortened V by 7 bases and J by 7 bases, and 14 bases separated the two germline ends. The CDR3 loop reads CASKGTGGQPQHF. As DNA, the CDR3 is TGTGCCAGCAAGGGGACCGGGGGGCAGCCCCAGCATTTT.

CDR3 protein: CASSPQGQGAVAGELFF. The CDR3 region has the DNA TGTGCCAGCAGCCCCCAGGGACAGGGGGCGGTAGCCGGGGAGCTGTTTTTT. V gene TRBV7-2 combines with J gene TRBJ2-2, with 12 bases aligning to TRBD1. The V and J ends lost 5 bases and 6 bases, in that order; junction bases with no gene match: 10. This CDR3 spans 17 amino acids. Germline values: CDR1 SGHTA, CDR2 FQGNSA.

The rearrangement joins TRBV28 to TRBJ2-3, with 11 bases aligning to TRBD2. The V gene end was trimmed by 4 bases and the J gene end by 5 bases; junction bases not matched to a gene: 5. Germline CDR1 and CDR2: MDHEN and SYDVKM. This CDR3 contains 15 residues. CDR3 amino acids: CASSSLLAGGDTQYF. In nucleotides, the CDR3 is TGTGCCAGCAGTTCCCTTCTAGCGGGGGGAGATACGCAGTATTTT.

This clonotype was found a few times. V and J are TRBV7-3 and TRBJ2-4; maybe TRBD2 (5 bases). Germline CDR1 and CDR2: SGHTA and FQGTGA. The length of the CDR3 is 17 residues. V was pared by 5 bases and J by 0 bases, with 17 bases between. In DNA form, the CDR3 reads TGTGCCAGCAGCCCCCTCAGTGGGGAGATAGCCAAAAACATTCAGTACTTC. Protein product: CASSPLSGEIAKNIQYF.

The genes are TRBV11-2 and TRBJ2-2, with D uncertain. Trimming removed 7 bases at V and 2 bases at J, with 14 bases between. The CDR3 is made up of 15 amino acids. Looked up from germline, CDR1 is SGHAT and CDR2 is FQNNGV. The chain's CDR3 is CASKKLGSNTGELFF. The CDR3 DNA reads as TGTGCCAGCAAAAAATTGGGCTCAAACACCGGGGAGCTGTTTTTT.